One sample yielded the 28 T cell receptor beta chains listed below, sequenced in a study of T cells expressing NK-cell markers. TCRdb reprocessed the 5' RACE reads and stores each CDR3 protein as one record, lacking DNA. The sample's table shows about 160,000 distinct CDR3 sequences. The source material was blood T cells: a sorted CD56 or NKG2C T cell subset, CD4+ or CD8+ T cells, or bulk PBMC T cells (not recorded which). These receptors originate from a woman aged 18-69 years in good health.

The chain joins TRBV28 to TRBJ1-5. From germline, CDR1 is MDHEN and CDR2 SYDVKM. The CDR3 covers 19 residues. CDR3 region: CASSLGLSQRLYSNQPQHF.

The chain carries TRBV11-2 and TRBJ1-6; TCRdb lists TRBD1, though no DNA is available to test this call. The CDR3 is 15 amino acids. Germline V gene data show CDR1 as SGHAT and CDR2 as FQNNGV. The CDR3 sequence: CASSPNRARNSPLHF.

This chain links TRBV7-9 with TRBJ2-1; TCRdb names TRBD2, which stays unverified in the absence of DNA. This CDR3 region has 14 residues. CDR1 and CDR2 (germline): SEHNR, FQNEAQ (reference sequence). CDR3: CASSLREGFIEQFF.

This chain's CDR3 is CASSFAGRTSYNSPLHF. The chain combines TRBV5-1 with TRBJ1-6. The CDR3 has 17 residues. From germline, CDR1 is SGHRS and CDR2 YFSETQ.

This chain connects TRBV4-1 to TRBJ2-3; TCRdb calls TRBD1, which cannot be checked without DNA. Per germline, CDR1 MGHRA and CDR2 YSYEKL. There are 15 residues in the CDR3. The CDR3 region is CASSRQGVSTDTQYF.

The chain has TRBV2 and TRBJ2-5; TCRdb calls TRBD1, which cannot be checked without DNA. Germline V gene data show CDR1 as SNHLY and CDR2 as FYNNEI. This CDR3 spans 15 amino acids. Here the CDR3 reads CASSGTGTREETQYF.

The chain carries TRBV5-1 and TRBJ1-4. Germline V gives CDR1 SGHRS, CDR2 YFSETQ. CDR3 length: 16 residues. CDR3 in amino acids: CASSPQDWATNEKLFF.

The chain employs TRBV7-3 and TRBJ1-1; checking the TCRdb D call of TRBD1 is not possible without DNA. The CDR3 spans 16 residues. Germline assignment: CDR1 SGHTA and CDR2 FQGTGA. The CDR3 loop reads CASSLHFPGMNTEAFF.

The rearrangement joins TRBV5-1 to TRBJ2-3; with no DNA, the TCRdb D assignment of TRBD2 cannot be verified. The CDR3 runs to 17 residues. CDR1 and CDR2 (germline): SGHRS, YFSETQ. The CDR3 region is CASSLDGLDYSTDTQYF.

V usage is TRBV27 and J usage is TRBJ2-7; TCRdb names TRBD1, which stays unverified in the absence of DNA. The CDR3 totals 13 residues. Germline CDR1 is MNHEY and CDR2 is SMNVEV (reference sequence). This chain's CDR3 is CASRQTGEHEQYF.

The V gene is TRBV6-1, the J gene TRBJ1-6. The length of the CDR3 is 13 residues. Germline loops: CDR1 MNHNS, CDR2 SASEGT. The CDR3 here is CASRVKDNSPLHF.

The V call is TRBV5-5, the J call TRBJ2-7; there is no DNA to check the TCRdb D call of TRBD2. Germline CDR1 SGHKS, CDR2 YYEKEE (reference sequence). CDR3 length: 16 amino acids. The CDR3 here is CASSLAPGGQSYEQYF.

The chain joins TRBV7-2 to TRBJ1-2; TCRdb indicates TRBD1, and absent DNA this call remains unverified. This CDR3 is built from 16 residues. Per germline, CDR1 SGHTA and CDR2 FQGNSA. The CDR3 loop reads CASSSTGTGGRYGYTF.

V gene TRBV28 combines with J gene TRBJ1-5; TCRdb picks TRBD1, but there is no DNA to check that call. Germline lookup yields CDR1 MDHEN and CDR2 SYDVKM. This CDR3 spans 15 amino acids. The CDR3: CASIVGDREAQPQHF. The full variable domain, in which reference TRBV28 and TRBJ1-5 provide the parts outside the CDR3, is DVKVTQSSRYLVKRTGEKVFLECVQDMDHENMFWYRQDPGLGLRLIYFSYDVKMKEKGDIPEGYSVSREKKERFSLILESASTNQTSMYLCASIVGDREAQPQHFGDGTRLSIL.

This chain joins TRBV7-9 and TRBJ2-5. CDR3 length: 14 residues. Germline V gene data show CDR1 as SEHNR and CDR2 as FQNEAQ (reference sequence). This chain's CDR3 is CASSSTNIQETQYF.

The gene calls are TRBV5-5 and TRBJ1-5; TCRdb calls TRBD1, which cannot be checked without DNA. The CDR3 has 14 residues. Germline V gene data show CDR1 as SGHKS and CDR2 as YYEKEE (reference sequence). CDR3 residues: CASSWGQTNQPQHF.

The chain couples TRBV9 to TRBJ2-1; TCRdb indicates TRBD2, and absent DNA this call remains unverified. Germline V gene lookup returns CDR1 SGDLS and CDR2 YYNGEE. This CDR3 comprises 16 residues. CDR3 in amino acids: CPSSVAPSGGYNEQFF.

Here the CDR3 reads CASSQDRGGQEKLFF. The rearrangement links TRBV4-2 to TRBJ1-4; TCRdb gives TRBD1 as the D gene, but with no DNA this cannot be confirmed. CDR3 length: 15 amino acids. From germline, CDR1 is LGHNA and CDR2 YNFKEQ.

The rearrangement uses TRBV9 and TRBJ2-2; TCRdb lists TRBD1, though no DNA is available to test this call. In germline, CDR1 is SGDLS, CDR2 YYNGEE. This CDR3 has 17 amino acids. CDR3 residues: CASSVGSGTANTGELFF. The full variable domain, in which reference TRBV9 and TRBJ2-2 provide the parts outside the CDR3, is DSGVTQTPKHLITATGQRVTLRCSPRSGDLSVYWYQQSLDQGLQFLIQYYNGEERAKGNILERFSAQQFPDLHSELNLSSLELGDSALYFCASSVGSGTANTGELFFGEGSRLTVL.

The chain combines TRBV5-6 with TRBJ2-1; TCRdb calls TRBD1, which cannot be checked without DNA. Germline CDR1 SGHDT, CDR2 YYEEEE. This CDR3 is built from 15 residues. CDR3 residues: CASRRDPAGYNEQFF.

This chain connects TRBV5-1 to TRBJ2-7; TCRdb proposes TRBD1, but this gene call is untestable without DNA. The length of the CDR3 is 15 residues. The germline CDR1 and CDR2 sequences are SGHRS and YFSETQ. The CDR3 sequence: CASSLARDVSYEQYF.

The chain links TRBV7-2 to TRBJ2-5; the TRBD1 assignment by TCRdb is unverifiable without DNA. The germline V gene has CDR1 SGHTA and CDR2 FQGNSA. The CDR3 runs to 17 residues. This chain's CDR3 is CASSQDFGERVRETQYF.

The rearrangement uses TRBV20-1 and TRBJ2-3; TCRdb calls TRBD1, which cannot be checked without DNA. This CDR3 region has 18 residues. Germline CDR1 and CDR2: DFQATT and SNEGSKA (reference sequence). CDR3 loop: CSASSALAGSRGTDTQYF.

The rearrangement links TRBV28 to TRBJ2-6; TCRdb's D call of TRBD1 is untestable without DNA. The CDR3 totals 16 residues. From germline, CDR1 is MDHEN and CDR2 SYDVKM. The CDR3 protein is CASSFGLSQGANVLTF. Full variable domain (remainder filled in from reference TRBV28 and TRBJ2-6): DVKVTQSSRYLVKRTGEKVFLECVQDMDHENMFWYRQDPGLGLRLIYFSYDVKMKEKGDIPEGYSVSREKKERFSLILESASTNQTSMYLCASSFGLSQGANVLTFGAGSRLTVL.

This chain links TRBV5-6 with TRBJ2-1; TCRdb selects TRBD2, and the lack of DNA leaves this call unchecked. This CDR3 spans 14 amino acids. The germline V gene has CDR1 SGHDT and CDR2 YYEEEE. The CDR3 sequence: CASSPSGRGYEQFF.

The gene calls are TRBV5-1 and TRBJ1-6; TCRdb gives TRBD1 as the D gene, but with no DNA this cannot be confirmed. Germline CDR1 SGHRS, CDR2 YFSETQ. The CDR3 runs to 16 residues. The CDR3 sequence is CASSLMPGQGNSPLHF.

The chain employs TRBV15 and TRBJ1-4. Per the germline V gene, CDR1 is LNHNV and CDR2 is YYDKDF (reference sequence). The length of the CDR3 is 16 residues. This chain's CDR3 is CATSRERTTTNEKLFF. Drawing the rest from reference TRBV15 and TRBJ1-4, the complete variable domain is DAMVIQNPRYQVTQFGKPVTLSCSQTLNHNVMYWYQQKSSQAPKLLFHYYDKDFNNEADTPDNFQSRRPNTSFCFLDIRSPGLGDTAMYLCATSRERTTTNEKLFFGSGTQLSVL.

V usage is TRBV7-3 and J usage is TRBJ2-2; TCRdb selects TRBD1, and the lack of DNA leaves this call unchecked. The CDR3 is made up of 14 amino acids. Germline loops: CDR1 SGHTA, CDR2 FQGTGA. CDR3 sequence: CASSGRTGTGELFF.